This is a list of T cell receptor beta chains from one sample in a study of blood T cell repertoires in COVID-19. Sequencing was performed with immunoSEQ multiplex PCR; in TCRdb, only in-frame clones are kept and a portion is missing. The data contain some 410,000 clones, around 89% of them singletons. Input material: PBMCs or T cells enriched from blood (not recorded which). All receptors come from a woman in her thirties with acute COVID-19. CDR3s include the opening cysteine and the closing phenylalanine or tryptophan. A D gene is named only where the DNA matches it firmly. A row's size may be missing; if present it is once, few, many or a size class.

clone_size,d_call,j_call,v_call,cdr3_aa,cdr3_nt
once,-,TRBJ1-4,TRBV7-2,CASSDQGYWEKLFF,TGTGCCAGCAGCGACCAGGGGTACTGGGAAAAACTGTTTTTT
-,-,TRBJ1-1,TRBV11-3,CASSENLNTEAFF,TGTGCCAGCAGCGAAAACTTGAACACTGAAGCTTTCTTT
-,TRBD1,TRBJ1-1,TRBV27,CASSPGTGAFGDVFF,TGTGCCAGCAGTCCCGGGACAGGGGCTTTCGGGGACGTTTTCTTT
-,TRBD1,TRBJ2-7,TRBV5-1,CASSLATRQGAYEQYF,TGCGCCAGCAGCTTGGCCACGAGACAGGGGGCCTACGAGCAGTACTTC
-,TRBD1,TRBJ1-5,TRBV5-8,CASSLGTGFNQPQHF,TGTGCCAGCAGCTTGGGGACAGGGTTTAATCAGCCCCAGCATTTT
-,TRBD2,TRBJ2-1,TRBV11-2,CASSWTSGENEQFF,TGTGCCAGCAGTTGGACTAGCGGTGAAAATGAGCAGTTCTTC
-,-,TRBJ1-3,TRBV19,CASRANSGNTIYF,TGTGCCAGTAGAGCTAACTCTGGAAACACCATATATTTT
once,TRBD1,TRBJ2-1,TRBV4-3,CASSQDHTGTGVGVPAWNEQFF,TGCGCCAGCAGCCAAGATCATACCGGGACAGGGGTAGGGGTCCCCGCGTGGAATGAGCAGTTCTTC
once,TRBD2,TRBJ2-3,TRBV24-1,CATSGGGGSTDTQYF,TGTGCCACCAGTGGTGGCGGGGGGAGCACAGATACGCAGTATTTT
-,TRBD1,TRBJ1-5,TRBV30,CAWSPGQGAQIRNQPQHF,TGTGCCTGGAGTCCCGGACAGGGGGCGCAGATTAGGAATCAGCCCCAGCATTTT
-,-,TRBJ1-4,TRBV6-2/TRBV6-3,CASSYGRSNEKLFF,TGTGCCAGCAGTTACGGGAGGTCTAATGAAAAACTGTTTTTT
-,TRBD1,TRBJ1-3,TRBV7-3,CASSPGQGMTGNTIYF,TGTGCCAGCAGCCCCGGACAGGGGATGACTGGAAACACCATATATTTT
-,-,TRBJ1-4,TRBV5-1,CASSLPSATNEKLFF,TGCGCCAGCAGCCTCCCCTCTGCAACTAATGAAAAACTGTTTTTT
once,TRBD2,TRBJ2-3,TRBV18,CASSVSGARTDTQYF,TGTGCCAGCTCAGTCAGCGGGGCGCGCACAGATACGCAGTATTTT
-,-,TRBJ2-1,TRBV7-3,CASSFSSSSYNEQFF,TGTGCCAGCAGCTTTTCTTCCAGCTCCTACAATGAGCAGTTCTTC
-,-,TRBJ2-7,TRBV7-2,CASSHYGDQTYEQYF,TGTGCCAGCAGCCATTACGGAGACCAAACGTACGAGCAGTACTTC
-,-,TRBJ1-1,TRBV6-5,CASRADRPNTEAFF,TGTGCCAGCAGGGCGGACAGACCGAACACTGAAGCTTTCTTT
-,TRBD1,TRBJ1-2,TRBV6-5,CASPPQGASNYGYTF,TGTGCCAGCCCACCACAGGGGGCGTCGAACTATGGCTACACCTTC